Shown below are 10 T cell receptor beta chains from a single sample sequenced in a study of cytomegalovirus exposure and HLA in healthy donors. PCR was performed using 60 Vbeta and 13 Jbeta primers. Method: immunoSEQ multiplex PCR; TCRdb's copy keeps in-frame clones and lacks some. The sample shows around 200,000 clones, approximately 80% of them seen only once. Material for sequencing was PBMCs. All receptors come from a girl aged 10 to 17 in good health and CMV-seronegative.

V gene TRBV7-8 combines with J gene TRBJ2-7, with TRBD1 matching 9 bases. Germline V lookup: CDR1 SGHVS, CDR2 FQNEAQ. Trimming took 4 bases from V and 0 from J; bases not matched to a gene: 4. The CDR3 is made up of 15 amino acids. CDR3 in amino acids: CASSSEGQGSYEQYF. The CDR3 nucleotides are TGTGCCAGCAGCTCCGAGGGACAGGGCTCCTACGAGCAGTACTTC.

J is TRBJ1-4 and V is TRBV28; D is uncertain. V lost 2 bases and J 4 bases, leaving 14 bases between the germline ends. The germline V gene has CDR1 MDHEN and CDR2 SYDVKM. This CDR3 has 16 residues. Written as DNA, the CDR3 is TGTGCCAGCAGTTTAAATTTGGAGGTGGTTAATGAAAAACTGTTTTTT. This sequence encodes CASSLNLEVVNEKLFF.

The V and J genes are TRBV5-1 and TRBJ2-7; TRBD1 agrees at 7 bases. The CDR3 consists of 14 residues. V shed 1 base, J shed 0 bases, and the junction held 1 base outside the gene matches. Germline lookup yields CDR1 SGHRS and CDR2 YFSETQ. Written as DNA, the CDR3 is TGCGCCAGCAGCTTGACAGGGGACTCCTACGAGCAGTACTTC. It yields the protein CASSLTGDSYEQYF. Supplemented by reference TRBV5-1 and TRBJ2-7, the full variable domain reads KAGVTQTPRYLIKTRGQQVTLSCSPISGHRSVSWYQQTPGQGLQFLFEYFSETQRNKGNFPGRFSGRQFSNSRSEMNVSTLELGDSALYLCASSLTGDSYEQYFGPGTRLTVT.

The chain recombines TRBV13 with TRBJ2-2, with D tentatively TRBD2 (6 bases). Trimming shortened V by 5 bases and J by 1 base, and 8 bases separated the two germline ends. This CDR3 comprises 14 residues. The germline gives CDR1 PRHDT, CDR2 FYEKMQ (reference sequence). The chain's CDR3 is CASSTGRNTGELFF. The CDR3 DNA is TGTGCCAGCAGCACCGGGAGGAACACCGGGGAGCTGTTTTTT.

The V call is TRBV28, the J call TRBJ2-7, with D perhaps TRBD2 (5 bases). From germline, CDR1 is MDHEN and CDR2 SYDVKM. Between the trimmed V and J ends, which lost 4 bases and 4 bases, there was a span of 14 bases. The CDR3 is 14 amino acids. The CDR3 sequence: CASSYSPSLYEQYF. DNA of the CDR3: TGTGCCAGCAGTTATTCTCCTAGCTTGTACGAGCAGTACTTC.

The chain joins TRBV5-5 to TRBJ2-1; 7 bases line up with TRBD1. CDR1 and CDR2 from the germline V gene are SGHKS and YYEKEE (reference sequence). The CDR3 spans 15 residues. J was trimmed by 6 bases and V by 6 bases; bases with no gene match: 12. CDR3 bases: TGTGCCAGCAACCCGCGGACAGGCGCATCCAATGAGCAGTTCTTC. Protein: CASNPRTGASNEQFF.

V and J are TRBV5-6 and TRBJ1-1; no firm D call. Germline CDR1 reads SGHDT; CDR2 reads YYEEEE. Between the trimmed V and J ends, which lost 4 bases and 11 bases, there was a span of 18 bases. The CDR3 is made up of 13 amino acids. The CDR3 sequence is CASSNVAGNGAFF. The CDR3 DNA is TGTGCCAGCAGCAATGTTGCCGGGAACGGGGCTTTCTTT.

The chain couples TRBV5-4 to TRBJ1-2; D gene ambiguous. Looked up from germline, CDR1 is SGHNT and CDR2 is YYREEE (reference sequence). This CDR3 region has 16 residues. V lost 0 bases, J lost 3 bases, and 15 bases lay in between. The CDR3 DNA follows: TGTGCCAGCAGCTTGGGGTGGGAGATGCGAGACTATGGCTACACCTTC. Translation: CASSLGWEMRDYGYTF.

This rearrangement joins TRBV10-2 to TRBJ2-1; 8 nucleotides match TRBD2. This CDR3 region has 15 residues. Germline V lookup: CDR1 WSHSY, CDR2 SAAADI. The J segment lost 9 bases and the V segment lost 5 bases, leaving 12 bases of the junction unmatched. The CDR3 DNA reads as TGCGCCAGCAGTATACTAGCGGAGGGGGTAGGTGAGCAGTTCTTC. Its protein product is CASSILAEGVGEQFF.

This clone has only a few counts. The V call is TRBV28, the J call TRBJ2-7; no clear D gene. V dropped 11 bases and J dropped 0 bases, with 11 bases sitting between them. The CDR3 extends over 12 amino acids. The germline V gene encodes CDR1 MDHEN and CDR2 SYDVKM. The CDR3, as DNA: TGTGCCGTCGAAGCTAGCTCCTACGAGCAGTACTTC. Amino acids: CAVEASSYEQYF.